The 24 T cell receptor beta chains listed next were all sequenced from one sample in a study of metastatic and nonmetastatic thyroid tumors. TCRdb re-called clones via MiXCR from the PCR reads. Of approximately 28,000 clones in the sample, roughly a fifth are singletons; the top ten hold about 22%. None of the patients had undergone any treatment ahead of thyroid surgery. Sequencing used blood. The receptors derive from a female donor with papillary thyroid cancer or a benign thyroid nodule (not recorded which). Some clones in this sample may be carry-over from other donors' samples.

CDR3 sequence: CSASSDNEQFF. In DNA form, the CDR3 reads TGCAGTGCTAGCTCGGACAATGAGCAGTTCTTC. The rearrangement links TRBV20-1 to TRBJ2-1; the D is unclear. The CDR3 runs 11 residues. V gave up 3 bases and J gave up 5 bases, with 5 bases separating them. CDR1 and CDR2 (germline): DFQATT, SNEGSKA (reference sequence).

The chain uses TRBV5-1 and TRBJ2-7; 10 bases align to TRBD1. The ends lost 4 bases at V and 7 bases at J; junction bases unmatched: 2. This CDR3 contains 12 residues. CDR1 is SGHRS, CDR2 YFSETQ, per germline. CDR3 sequence (DNA): TGCGCCAGCAGCGGGACAGGGGCTGAGCAGTACTTC. This encodes CASSGTGAEQYF.

A remark on this clone: One end of the junction fails to match germline, which may point to a read error. V and J are TRBV6-2 or TRBV6-3 and TRBJ2-2; TRBD2 is a possible D gene (5 bases). Germline V CDR1 and CDR2: MNHEY, SVGEGT. The CDR3 covers 13 residues. The CDR3 region is CVSSLRNTGEMFF. The CDR3 coding sequence is TGTGTCAGCAGTCTTAGGAACACCGGGGAGATGTTTTTT.

This clone rates as medium-sized (0.01 to 0.1%). The chain uses TRBV6-4 and TRBJ2-1; TRBD1 matches 11 bases. Unmatched junction bases numbered 6, after V lost 0 bases and J lost 8 bases. The germline gives CDR1 MRHNA, CDR2 SNTAGT. This CDR3 contains 16 residues. The CDR3 loop reads CASSDSGTGGRDEQFF. DNA of the CDR3: TGTGCCAGCAGTGACTCCGGGACAGGGGGTAGGGATGAGCAGTTCTTC.

The chain has TRBV10-3 and TRBJ2-3; no clear D gene. Trimming cost V 4 bases and J 2 bases, with 16 bases left between them. Per the germline V gene, CDR1 is ENHRY and CDR2 is SYGVKD. This CDR3 comprises 16 residues. The chain's CDR3 is CAISGEAKAYTDTQYF. In DNA, the CDR3 is TGTGCCATCAGTGGGGAAGCGAAGGCCTACACAGATACGCAGTATTTT.

V usage is TRBV6-2 or TRBV6-3 and J usage is TRBJ2-7; 8 nucleotides line up with TRBD2. V shed 2 bases, J shed 0 bases, and the junction held 0 bases outside the gene matches. Looked up from germline, CDR1 is MNHEY and CDR2 is SVGEGT. The CDR3 sequence is 14 residues long. The CDR3 sequence: CASSYGTSSYEQYF. In DNA, the CDR3 is TGTGCCAGCAGTTACGGGACTAGCTCCTACGAGCAGTACTTC.

This clone was observed many times. The chain carries TRBV6-1 and TRBJ2-6, with D unresolved. The CDR3 covers 15 residues. V was cut by 8 bases and J by 0 bases, with 11 bases left in between. Germline V lookup: CDR1 MNHNS, CDR2 SASEGT. The CDR3 DNA reads as TGTGCCAGCCGTAAAGGGCTCTCTGGGGCCAACGTCCTGACTTTC. Translating gives CASRKGLSGANVLTF.

A few counts support this clone. This chain connects TRBV6-1 to TRBJ1-5; D remains ambiguous. The germline V and J ends were trimmed by 11 bases and 0 bases, with 17 bases remaining between them. This CDR3 has 15 amino acids. Per the germline V gene, CDR1 is MNHNS and CDR2 is SASEGT. The CDR3 DNA sequence: TGTGCCGGCATTGAATTTGGGGATAGCAATCAGCCCCAGCATTTT. Protein product: CAGIEFGDSNQPQHF.

This clone was picked up many times. The chain couples TRBV19 to TRBJ2-3, with TRBD1 as a possible D gene (5 bases). V was cut by 3 bases and J by 3 bases, with 13 bases left in between. Germline V gene sequence: CDR1 LNHDA, CDR2 SQIVND (reference sequence). The CDR3 is 15 residues long. The CDR3 protein is CASSIQGGLTDTQYF. CDR3 in DNA: TGTGCCAGTAGTATCCAGGGTGGGTTAACAGATACGCAGTATTTT.

Note on this clone: Because it lacks the conserved phenylalanine or tryptophan at the end, this CDR3 is likely a read error. CDR3 sequence: CASSGNPGQGTDTQYS. The DNA of the CDR3 is TGTGCCAGCAGCGGAAACCCGGGACAGGGCACTGATACGCAGTATTCT. The chain uses TRBV9 and TRBJ2-3, with TRBD1 matching over 9 bases. The CDR3 length is 16 residues. Germline V gives CDR1 SGDLS, CDR2 YYNGEE.

At least ten counts were recorded for this clone. The CDR3 DNA is TGTGCCAGTAGTTCCGTTTCCGGGGGGGAGACCCAGTACTTC. It codes for CASSSVSGGETQYF. V gene TRBV19 combines with J gene TRBJ2-5; 7 positions match TRBD2. After removal of 5 bases from V and 5 bases from J, the junction contained 8 bases not matched to a gene. The length of the CDR3 is 14 residues. CDR1 LNHDA and CDR2 SQIVND come from the germline V gene (reference sequence).

The V and J genes are TRBV19 and TRBJ2-2; tentatively, D is TRBD2 (5 bases). Germline assignment: CDR1 LNHDA and CDR2 SQIVND (reference sequence). Trimming shortened V by 2 bases and J by 1 base, and 11 bases separated the two germline ends. The CDR3 loop spans 16 amino acids. CDR3 in DNA: TGTGCCAGTAGTATATTGAGGACTTTGAACACCGGGGAGCTGTTTTTT. As protein: CASSILRTLNTGELFF.

This clone has a handful of counts. The V and J genes are TRBV10-2 and TRBJ1-2; TRBD1 aligns across 7 bases. Germline CDR1 WSHSY, CDR2 SAAADI. J lost 5 bases, V lost 9 bases, and 15 bases had no gene match. CDR3 size: 15 residues. The CDR3 spells CASSPRQGGSYGYTF. Here the CDR3 DNA reads TGCGCCAGTAGCCCCCGGCAGGGGGGTTCTTATGGCTACACCTTC.

This clone is medium-sized (0.01 to 0.1%) by share. The chain links TRBV6-1 to TRBJ2-2; 7 bases match TRBD1. Per the germline V gene, CDR1 is MNHNS and CDR2 is SASEGT. After removal of 5 bases from V and 1 base from J, the junction contained 4 bases not matched to a gene. The CDR3 loop spans 15 amino acids. The CDR3 here is CASSSTGRNTGELFF. The DNA of the CDR3 is TGTGCCAGCAGTTCGACAGGGAGGAACACCGGGGAGCTGTTTTTT.

The chain has TRBV20-1 and TRBJ2-3; 9 bases are a match to TRBD2. This CDR3 contains 14 residues. The J segment lost 3 bases and the V segment lost 3 bases, leaving 4 bases of the junction unmatched. Germline-derived CDR1 and CDR2 are DFQATT and SNEGSKA (reference sequence). CDR3 protein: CSARGLAFTDTQYF. The CDR3 DNA sequence: TGCAGTGCTAGGGGACTAGCTTTTACAGATACGCAGTATTTT.

This clone was detected ten times or more. The chain employs TRBV20-1 and TRBJ2-3, with D possibly being TRBD1 (5 bases). The CDR3 spans 18 residues. V was clipped by 2 bases and J by 0 bases, with 21 bases between them. CDR1 is DFQATT and CDR2 is SNEGSKA in the germline V gene (reference sequence). CDR3 region: CSARPPWGVSTSTDTQYF. Written as DNA, the CDR3 is TGCAGTGCTAGACCGCCTTGGGGCGTCTCCACTAGCACAGATACGCAGTATTTT.

This clone was seen a handful of times. This CDR3 is CASSYGGLDYGYTF. CDR3 sequence (DNA): TGTGCCAGCAGTTACGGGGGGCTGGACTATGGCTACACCTTC. The chain links TRBV6-6 to TRBJ1-2; D might be TRBD1 (6 bases). V lost 2 bases and J 3 bases, leaving 10 bases between the germline ends. The CDR3 loop spans 14 amino acids. Germline V CDR1 and CDR2: MNHNY, SVGAGI (reference sequence).

This clone was recorded many times. A much larger clone lies a single base off, so this may be a read error. The chain joins TRBV6-4 to TRBJ2-3; 12 bases fit TRBD1. This CDR3 contains 14 residues. Germline CDR1 and CDR2: MRHNA and SNTAGT. CDR3 amino acids: CASSAGQGADAQYF. CDR3 nucleotide sequence: TGTGCCAGCAGTGCGGGACAGGGGGCAGATGCGCAGTATTTT.

This clone was counted between two and nine times. The chain uses TRBV5-8 and TRBJ2-2; D gene ambiguous. CDR3 size: 13 residues. Germline V gene data show CDR1 as SGHTS and CDR2 as YDEGEE. V lost 0 bases to trimming and J lost 6 bases, with 6 bases between them. In DNA, the CDR3 is TGTGCCAGCAGCTTGGGAGCCGCCGGGGAGCTGTTTTTT. It specifies CASSLGAAGELFF.

The V gene is TRBV6-6, the J gene TRBJ2-1; the D gene is possibly TRBD2 (7 bases). V lost 6 bases and J 8 bases, leaving 29 bases between the germline ends. This CDR3 comprises 18 residues. Per germline, CDR1 MNHNY and CDR2 SVGAGI (reference sequence). The CDR3 here is CASSANGQLGGAGDEQFF. In DNA, the CDR3 is TGTGCCAGCAGCGCCAACGGACAACTAGGGGGGGCCGGGGATGAGCAGTTCTTC.

This clone occurred many times. The gene calls are TRBV20-1 and TRBJ1-4; D uncertain. There are 11 residues in the CDR3. The germline V and J ends were trimmed by 4 bases and 5 bases, with 5 bases remaining between them. Germline V gene lookup returns CDR1 DFQATT and CDR2 SNEGSKA (reference sequence). The CDR3 protein is CSANRNEKLFF. The CDR3, as DNA: TGCAGTGCTAATAGAAATGAAAAACTGTTTTTT.

Points on this clone: At one boundary the junction diverges from the germline segment, which might be a read error. The chain couples TRBV25-1 to TRBJ2-3, with TRBD2 identical over 8 bases. CDR1 is MGHDK and CDR2 is SYGVNS in the germline V gene. The CDR3 is 17 amino acids. This CDR3 reads CASSGLVSGALTDTQNF. The CDR3, as DNA: TGTGCCAGCAGTGGCCTAGTTAGCGGGGCACTGACAGATACGCAGAATTTT. Based on the CDR3 plus reference TRBV25-1 and TRBJ2-3, the full variable domain is EADIYQTPRYLVIGTGKKITLECSQTMGHDKMYWYQQDPGMELHLIHYSYGVNSTEKGDLSSESTVSRIRTEHFPLTLESARPSHTSQYLCASSGLVSGALTDTQNFGPGTRLTVL.

The chain has TRBV6-1 and TRBJ1-5, with 11 nucleotides matching TRBD1. This CDR3 comprises 15 residues. Trimming at V came to 5 bases and at J to 7 bases, leaving 7 bases not matched to a gene. Looked up from germline, CDR1 is MNHNS and CDR2 is SASEGT. This CDR3 is CASSLGQGAGQPQHF. For the CDR3, the DNA is TGTGCCAGCAGTCTCGGACAGGGGGCCGGGCAGCCCCAGCATTTT.

This clone appeared many times. The chain carries TRBV6-1 and TRBJ2-3; 7 bases are a match to TRBD1. Germline values: CDR1 MNHNS, CDR2 SASEGT. This CDR3 spans 15 amino acids. Trimming removed 4 bases from V and 5 bases from J; junction bases left unmatched: 9. The CDR3 bases are TGTGCCAGCAGTGCGAGGCAGGGGGAAGGAGATACGCAGTATTTT. It codes for CASSARQGEGDTQYF.